Given below is one T cell receptor (beta chain) in context. This clonotype was seen a handful of times. The antigen it binds to is not known. The record has no base qualities; no much larger clone is one base away. Ficoll-Paque density gradient centrifugation was used to isolate PBMCs. These data come from a study of T-cell memory formation after mild COVID-19 (dated by TCRdb to the early 2020s). Study-level background: TCR sequence clusters from the two donors were found to be largely donor specific. Longitudinal TCRalpha and TCRbeta repertoire sequencing tracked T-cell clones expanding and contracting after mild COVID-19 in a couple of donors. Two young, previously healthy adult volunteers, one female and one male, were included in the cohort. Paper-wide results and their limitations: Some responding clones were detected in pre-infection memory, suggesting pre-existing cross-reactive memory T cells joined the SARS-CoV-2 response. Only a couple of mild cases were covered by the study, and larger cohorts that include severe cases with pre-infection samples were considered necessary. Balanced CD4/CD8 phenotypes were observed for clones contracting from day 15 to 85, whereas a bias towards CD4+ was observed for a second wave of clones expanding from day 15 to 37. SARS-CoV-2 specificity of the second-wave clones peaking on day 37 was not confirmed. Contracting CD4+ clones were located mainly in the CM and EM memory subsets, whereas CD8+ clones were found to be enriched in EMRA.

Instrument used: Illumina NovaSeq 6000. TCRalpha and TCRbeta cDNA libraries were constructed by 5'RACE with constant-segment primers, with sample barcodes and unique molecular identifiers being introduced. Trizol reagent was used to extract RNA from every sample. Library amplification was performed in two PCR steps, and a second sample barcode and Illumina TruSeq adapters were introduced in the second step. Sequencing of the libraries was done on an Illumina NovaSeq, producing 2 x 150 bp paired-end reads. Turning to the authors' computational methods: With migec v1.2.7, reads were demultiplexed and then collapsed into UMI-guided consensus sequences. Using mixcr v2.1.11, UMI consensuses were aligned to TRA and TRB V and J templates and then assembled into clonotypes. Expanded or contracted clonotypes were those called significant by both edgeR and NoisET, with noise models trained on biological replicates. For edgeR calls, a false discovery rate-adjusted p below 0.01 and a log2 fold-change threshold of 1 were applied. As an exploratory analysis of dynamics, max-normalized trajectories of the 1000 most abundant clonotypes were examined by PCA with hierarchical clustering. Separately sequenced CD4+ and CD8+ repertoires were used to assign a CD4 or CD8 phenotype to each responding clone. TCRdb redid the processing of the public reads, applying fastp at Q25 and MiXCR, and retained in-frame beta chains. A single entry per CDR3 protein holds the most common genes and DNA from its merged rows. None of the V and J calls come from the authors' own analysis; TCRdb made them. This sample is represented by a few hundred thousand distinct CDR3 sequences; roughly an eighth of them were singletons. Clones ranked in the top ten supply roughly a fifth of the sample.

From a lookup of the germline V gene, CDR1 and CDR2 are MNHEY and SVGEGT. A distance of 8 bases separates the germline ends of V and J, which lose 6 bases and 2 bases respectively. The CDR3 has 13 amino acids, counting the end cysteine and phenylalanine. Here the CDR3 DNA is all that survives: 39 bases in frame from base 1. The receptor was isolated from a man between 18 and 29 years old who had mild COVID-19 (a few samples of this study predate the infection). The sample titles of this study are shuffled in the database, so cell type and time point are left out; the donor was told from shared clones. What was sequenced was PBMCs or a T cell subset sorted from them (not recorded which). Rearrangement joined TRBV6-2 or TRBV6-3 to TRBJ2-1; a confident D gene designation cannot be given. At the DNA level, the sequence is TGTGCCAGCAGCGGAGTTGCCTACAATGAGCAGTTCTTC. Translation gives CASSGVAYNEQFF.